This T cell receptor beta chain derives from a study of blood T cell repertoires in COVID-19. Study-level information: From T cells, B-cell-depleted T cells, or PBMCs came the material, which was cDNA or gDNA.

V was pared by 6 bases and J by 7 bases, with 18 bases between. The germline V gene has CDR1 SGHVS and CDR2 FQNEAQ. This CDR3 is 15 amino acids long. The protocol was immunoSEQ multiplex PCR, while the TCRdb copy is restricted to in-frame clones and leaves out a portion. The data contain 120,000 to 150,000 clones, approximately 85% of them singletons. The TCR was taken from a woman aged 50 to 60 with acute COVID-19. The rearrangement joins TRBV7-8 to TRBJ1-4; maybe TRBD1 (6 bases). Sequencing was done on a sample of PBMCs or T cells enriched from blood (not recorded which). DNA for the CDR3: TGTGCCAGCAGATTAACAGGGACGGGGGGTGAAAAACTGTTTTTT. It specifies CASRLTGTGGEKLFF.